This T cell receptor beta chain was retrieved from a study of shared clonotypes between healthy human individuals. General study findings and limits: Rarefaction indicated that sorted-subset sequencing remained incomplete although depth was large. Memory subsets generally showed smaller estimated richness than naive subsets did. The donor pool, a small one, limited the genetic and exposure-history diversity represented.

Assay used: immunoSEQ multiplex PCR; TCRdb lists only in-frame clones, some missing. The sample contains about 2.2 million clones, 93% of which appear only once. CD8 cells classed as naive were CD45RO-negative and positively selected for CCR7, excluding terminally differentiated effector memory CD45RA+ cells. The CDR3 covers 14 residues. The germline CDR1 and CDR2 sequences are SGDLS and YYNGEE. V lost 3 bases, J lost 4 bases, and 13 bases lay in between. Concerning this clone itself: Its antigen is unidentified.

The rearrangement joins TRBV9 to TRBJ1-2, with D possibly matching TRBD1 (5 bases). The origin of this receptor is a young man in good health. Some clones in this sample may be carry-over from other donors' samples. Sequenced sample: naive CD8+ T cells from PBMCs. CDR3 in DNA: TGTGCCAGCAGCGCTGCAGGGTTCCCCTATGGCTACACCTTC. Translation: CASSAAGFPYGYTF.